A single T cell receptor (beta chain) is shown here with its context. The sample comes from a study of blood T cell repertoires in COVID-19. Study as a whole: Both acute and convalescent COVID-19 samples were obtained from the United States, Italy and Spain.

Per the study methods: By means of reference gene primer amplification, nucleated cell counts were estimated. Profiling relied on immunoSEQ multiplex PCR, and the TCRdb table lists in-frame clones only, not all of them. The D gene and trimming were derived from the DNA, and the V and J assignments and clone size from that table. The sample comprises roughly 3,000 clones, 85% to 90% of which are singletons, and 6.3% rests with the top ten. The receptor comes from a human donor with active COVID-19. The donor label of this sample is uncertain. Specimen: peripheral blood.

The chain's CDR3 is CAWGQGPNEKLFF. CDR3 DNA sequence: TGTGCCTGGGGACAGGGGCCTAATGAAAAACTGTTTTTT. This chain connects TRBV30 to TRBJ1-4, with 9 bases aligning to TRBD1. J was trimmed by 3 bases and V by 5 bases; bases with no gene match: 1. The length of the CDR3 is 13 residues. Per germline, CDR1 GTSNPN and CDR2 SVGIG (reference sequence).